This T cell receptor beta chain emerged from a study of blood T cell repertoires in COVID-19. Study background: Specimens from acute and convalescent COVID-19 originated in the United States, Italy and Spain. Sample material is recorded as cDNA or gDNA derived from T cells, B-cell-depleted T cells, or PBMCs.

The CDR3 runs to 13 residues. Trimming stripped 2 bases from V and 10 bases from J, with 10 bases between. The germline V gene has CDR1 SGHDT and CDR2 YYEEEE. In the authors' workflow: Estimates of nucleated cell counts were drawn from the amplification of reference gene primers. Produced via immunoSEQ multiplex PCR; TCRdb's table is partial and in-frame only. That table furnishes V, J and clone size, whereas the DNA furnished D and trimming. The repertoire holds over 60,000 clones, with about 78% as singletons. The receptor was derived from a woman at least 80 years old with acute or convalescent COVID-19. J is TRBJ1-6 and V is TRBV5-6; D not certain. Sequencing used peripheral blood. Here the CDR3 reads CASSLGSHSPLHF. CDR3 DNA sequence: TGTGCCAGCAGCTTAGGGAGTCACTCACCCCTCCACTTT.